This TCR beta chain was documented in a study of T cell responses to AZD1222 COVID-19 vaccine. TCRdb's copy holds only in-frame clones and misses some; the assay was immunoSEQ multiplex PCR. Of approximately 99,000 clones listed, around nine tenths are singletons. Notes on the study in general: Only after the peak T cell response were repertoires sampled. Reportedly, nearly half the spike-specific TCRs target unmutated variant regions. White British donors predominated, females outnumbered males, and clonal diversity was possibly underestimated. Mapped onto spike, vaccine-associated CD4 TCRs spanned it and were dominant at 160-218 and 743-854.

The CDR3 spans 16 residues. The V end lost 5 bases, the J end lost 2 bases, and 18 bases lay between the germline ends. Germline V gives CDR1 PRHDT, CDR2 FYEKMQ (reference sequence). About this clone itself: The antigen is not known.

The chain joins TRBV13 to TRBJ1-1, with D tentatively TRBD1 (6 bases). Material: peripheral blood, obtained on day 0 of MenACWY control vaccination. The origin of this receptor is an adult in good health. The CDR3 region is CASSRLGARVNTEAFF. CDR3 bases: TGTGCCAGCAGCCGTTTGGGGGCCAGGGTAAACACTGAAGCTTTCTTT.